This TCR beta chain originates from a study of CD8 T cells in ankylosing spondylitis. This clonotype occurred many times. The antigen is undetermined. Germline-derived CDR1 and CDR2 are SQVTM and ANQGSEA. The CDR3 totals 14 residues. The V end was cut by 3 bases, the J end by 2 bases, with 11 bases between. Quantitative 5'-RACE with molecular barcodes was used to make the TCR beta libraries. From the 5' RACE reads, TCRdb called clonotypes with MiXCR, one entry per CDR3 protein. Altogether approximately 250,000 distinct CDR3 sequences are present, 8.2% being singletons, with the ten largest covering 4.8%. Study outcomes and limitations: Earlier authors reported some of these motif variants in reactive arthritis synovial fluid and blood. Researchers report that disease-linked clones proved CD8+ and relatively rare in peripheral blood. According to the report, clones linked to the disease were significantly enriched in matched synovial fluid samples taken from ankylosing spondylitis patients.

This TCR was sampled from a female donor with ankylosing spondylitis or in good health (not recorded which). The J gene is TRBJ2-1, the V gene TRBV29-1; tentatively, D is TRBD2 (6 bases). The sample consisted of blood, either unsorted or a sorted T cell fraction (not recorded which). The CDR3 bases are TGCAGCGTTGATACAGCGGGTACCTACAATGAGCAGTTCTTC. It translates to CSVDTAGTYNEQFF.